This paragraph covers one T cell receptor beta chain sequence. Its antigen is unknown. The record has no base qualities; no much larger clone is one base away. Stable Graves' hyperthyroidism was defined as the absence of progression to ophthalmopathy over 18 months of follow-up. Hyperthyroidism patients were newly diagnosed, with disease duration under 2 months, and aged 18 to 65 years. Any patient with an uncontrolled infection, another autoimmune disease, pregnancy or lactation was excluded. Diagnoses relied on clinical symptoms, serum thyroxine and TRAb, thyroid ultrasound and orbital computed tomography. PBMCs were separated from approximately 10 ml of fresh peripheral blood using Ficoll-Paque density gradient centrifugation. Trizol reagent was used to extract total RNA, and RNA quality was then checked on an Agilent 2100 Bioanalyzer. The trim is 5 bases for V and 0 bases for J, with a gap of 11 bases between the germline ends. From the cysteine up to the phenylalanine, the CDR3 has a length of 15 residues. The entry retains the CDR3 DNA only, 45 bases that are in frame from base 1. The germline V gene encodes CDR1 SGHTA and CDR2 FQGTGA.

The TCR beta CDR3 regions were amplified from RNA transcripts. A first-round RT-PCR of the TCR CDR3 used the HTBI primer set with the Qiagen OneStep RT-PCR kit. The libraries were constructed in a second round of multiplex PCR and then size-selected and purified. The libraries were sequenced on an Illumina HiSeq2000 using paired-end 100 bp reads. Per the original workflow: SOAPnuke was used to process the raw data, throwing out any read that contained adapters or uncalled bases, had a mean Phred below 15, or lacked an exact constant-primer or identifier match. COPE v1.2.5 was used to merge the high-quality paired reads, and each unique nucleotide sequence was defined as a clonotype. Clonotypes were aligned to IMGT TRBV, TRBD and TRBJ reference segments using MiTCR v1.1. Only V-J combinations with frequency above 0.0001, covering 99% to 99.2% of repertoires, were analysed. The TCS score was defined as the ratio of F50 (clonal expansion) to E x V (chaos), calculated using BLOSUM62-based TCRdist between CDR3 peptides within each V-J. Welch's t-statistics and random forest reduced 514 V-J features to 10 to 15, which were used in a naive Bayes classifier (R e1071). TCRdb took the public reads, trimmed them with fastp at Q25, ran MiXCR for clone calling and kept in-frame beta chains. Each record represents a unique CDR3 protein, reported with the most common genes and DNA among its rows. For this entry, the V and J calls and clone size follow TCRdb and not the study's own pipeline. Counted in this sample were approximately 300,000 distinct CDR3 sequences; roughly 17% of them appeared once. The ten top clones hold 33% of the sample.

This sample was included in a study of T cells in Graves' hyperthyroidism and ophthalmopathy (dated by TCRdb to between 2018 and 2021). With respect to the entire study: Peripheral blood was sampled at the time of initial diagnosis, prior to any treatment. TCR V-J signatures able to tell the groups apart were searched for in a discovery cohort of 95 or so patients, of whom more than 40 had Graves' ophthalmopathy and roughly 58 had stable Graves' hyperthyroidism. The approximately 100 discovery patients were randomly split 7:3 into training and test sets. After sampling, hyperthyroidism patients received methimazole starting at 30 mg daily, and ophthalmopathy patients received high-dose intravenous methylprednisolone. The study also compared thyroid tissue and blood T-cell repertoires from five or six Graves' hyperthyroidism patients. Prospective prediction of ophthalmopathy was tested in an independent validation cohort of fewer than 20 hyperthyroidism patients and approximately 17 patients who later progressed to ophthalmopathy. The paper describes TCR Vbeta CDR3 sequencing of roughly 130 peripheral blood samples, made up of approximately 40 ophthalmopathy patients, roughly 75 hyperthyroidism patients and 17 progressor patients.

Here is what the overall study found, with its caveats: Most expanded thyroid clonotypes (frequency above 0.001) were also found in blood, which suggests that blood repertoires may mirror thyroid immune responses. During validation, the model predicted progression to ophthalmopathy a median of about 6.5 months ahead of onset, with approximately 71% sensitivity and 72% to 80% specificity. No statistical method was used to fix the sample size in advance, and group allocation was not hidden from the investigators. Ophthalmopathy was separated from stable hyperthyroidism by a 13 V-J signature model, with about 86% sensitivity and around 81% specificity obtained in cross-validation and 80%/75% obtained in testing.

The receptor's source is a man aged 25-40 years with Graves' hyperthyroidism. The chain employs TRBV7-3 and TRBJ1-3; a tentative D call is TRBD1 (5 bases match). The sequenced material came from blood. CDR3 reads: CASSPTGFSGNTIYF. Read as DNA, the sequence is TGTGCCAGCAGCCCTACAGGTTTCTCTGGAAACACCATATATTTT.